This is a list of T cell receptor beta chains from one sample in a study of T cell responses to AZD1222 COVID-19 vaccine. The method was immunoSEQ multiplex PCR; TCRdb's version includes in-frame clones alone and lacks a portion of them. The profile shows some 99,000 clones, 88% of them singletons. Sequencing used peripheral blood, obtained on day 0 of AZD1222 vaccination. The receptors derive from an adult in good health. The CDR3 runs from the conserved cysteine through the conserved F or W. Fields, in order: clone size, V gene, J gene, D gene, CDR3 protein, CDR3 DNA. D genes are given only for firm matches. Expanded clones get a size class; other rows say once, few or many, or leave the size out.

NA	TRBV7-2	TRBJ2-1	NA	CASSRTFSSYNEQFF	TGTGCCAGCAGCAGGACGTTTAGCTCCTACAATGAGCAGTTCTTC
NA	TRBV2	TRBJ2-7	NA	CASSLSTRGEQYF	TGTGCCAGCAGCTTGTCGACCCGCGGGGAGCAGTACTTC
NA	TRBV3-1/TRBV3-2	TRBJ1-1	NA	CASSQDFLGTEAFF	TGTGCCAGCAGCCAGGATTTTTTGGGCACTGAAGCTTTCTTT
NA	TRBV27	TRBJ1-3	TRBD1	CASSLGGGGGNTIYF	TGTGCCAGCAGTTTAGGAGGGGGCGGTGGAAACACCATATATTTT
NA	TRBV6-5	TRBJ2-3	NA	CASTRLGLSPDTQYF	TGTGCCAGCACTAGATTGGGCCTAAGTCCAGATACGCAGTATTTT
NA	TRBV3-1/TRBV3-2	TRBJ1-6	NA	CASSRGLNSPLHF	TGTGCCAGCAGCCGTGGGCTTAATTCACCCCTCCACTTT
few	TRBV11-2	TRBJ1-4	TRBD1	CASSPQGSEKLFF	TGTGCCAGCAGCCCACAGGGGTCTGAAAAACTGTTTTTT
NA	TRBV24-1	TRBJ1-5	NA	CATSDGRRVGGSNQPQHF	TGTGCCACCAGTGATGGGCGCAGGGTCGGGGGTAGCAATCAGCCCCAGCATTTT
NA	TRBV7-2	TRBJ1-1	NA	CASSLAGHTEAFF	TGTGCCAGCAGCTTAGCGGGACATACTGAAGCTTTCTTT
NA	TRBV6-1	TRBJ1-1	NA	CASSERATETEAFF	TGTGCCAGCAGTGAACGGGCGACTGAGACTGAAGCTTTCTTT
NA	TRBV10-3	TRBJ2-7	NA	CAIRDHHRDTNYEQYF	TGTGCCATCAGAGACCACCACCGGGACACAAACTACGAGCAGTACTTC
NA	TRBV6-2/TRBV6-3	TRBJ1-4	NA	CASSSAGEKLFF	TGTGCCAGCAGTTCTGCGGGGGAAAAACTGTTTTTT
NA	TRBV9	TRBJ2-1	NA	CASSAGGEQFF	TGTGCCAGCAGCGCAGGTGGTGAGCAGTTCTTC
NA	TRBV5-1	TRBJ2-5	NA	CASSPGPAQETQYF	TGCGCCAGCAGCCCGGGACCGGCACAAGAGACCCAGTACTTC
NA	TRBV28	TRBJ1-2	NA	CASSSVEIYGYTF	TGTGCCAGCAGTTCCGTGGAGATTTATGGCTACACCTTC
NA	TRBV3-1/TRBV3-2	TRBJ1-3	TRBD1	CASSQERRQGLSGNTIYF	TGTGCCAGCAGCCAAGAACGGCGACAGGGACTCTCTGGAAACACCATATATTTT
NA	TRBV7-2	TRBJ2-7	NA	CASSLAGGFLGEQYF	TGTGCCAGCAGCTTAGCGGGGGGTTTCCTAGGCGAGCAGTACTTC
once	TRBV28	TRBJ2-7	NA	CASSLISQEQYF	TGTGCCAGCAGCCTCATTAGCCAGGAGCAGTACTTC
NA	TRBV29-1	TRBJ1-2	NA	CSVVGSGDYGYTF	TGCAGCGTTGTTGGGAGTGGGGACTATGGCTACACCTTC
NA	TRBV5-8	TRBJ2-7	NA	CASSLVVGAGEQYF	TGTGCCAGCAGCTTGGTTGTGGGGGCGGGGGAGCAGTACTTC
NA	TRBV29-1	TRBJ1-2	NA	CSVESQLRGGYTF	TGCAGCGTTGAAAGTCAGTTGCGTGGTGGCTACACCTTC
few	TRBV7-8	TRBJ2-7	TRBD1	CASSPTDRGSYEQYF	TGTGCCAGCAGCCCAACCGACAGGGGGTCCTACGAGCAGTACTTC
NA	TRBV4-1	TRBJ1-1	TRBD1	CASSQARDRANTEAFF	TGCGCCAGCAGCCAGGCCCGGGACAGGGCGAACACTGAAGCTTTCTTT
NA	TRBV23-1	TRBJ2-7	NA	CASGITGWDSYEQYF	TGCGCCAGCGGAATCACAGGGTGGGACTCCTACGAGCAGTACTTC
NA	TRBV19	TRBJ1-2	NA	CASTDWGVLYGYTF	TGTGCCAGTACCGATTGGGGAGTCCTCTATGGCTACACCTTC
NA	TRBV7-3	TRBJ2-2	NA	CASSFAGTANTGELFF	TGTGCCAGCAGCTTCGCCGGGACGGCGAACACCGGGGAGCTGTTTTTT
NA	TRBV27	TRBJ1-2	NA	CASSAGTRGGYTF	TGTGCCAGCAGTGCCGGGACCAGAGGCGGCTACACCTTC
NA	TRBV3-1/TRBV3-2	TRBJ2-1	NA	CASSQEPRRYNEQFF	TGTGCCAGCAGCCAAGAACCTAGACGCTACAATGAGCAGTTCTTC
NA	TRBV7-2	TRBJ1-1	NA	CASSLVGGNTEAFF	TGTGCCAGCAGCTTAGTAGGCGGGAACACTGAAGCTTTCTTT
NA	TRBV4-2	TRBJ2-7	NA	CASSQGYKGGLREQYF	TGTGCCAGCAGCCAAGGATATAAGGGGGGGCTTCGCGAGCAGTACTTC
NA	TRBV6-2/TRBV6-3	TRBJ1-5	NA	CASSYLRDQPQHF	TGTGCCAGCAGTTACTTGCGGGATCAGCCCCAGCATTTT
NA	TRBV11-2	TRBJ1-2	NA	CASSLDTGFHGYTF	TGTGCCAGCAGCTTAGATACAGGGTTCCATGGCTACACCTTC
NA	TRBV7-2	TRBJ2-1	NA	CASSLVATELYNEQFF	TGTGCCAGCAGCTTAGTGGCGACAGAGCTTTACAATGAGCAGTTCTTC
NA	TRBV2	TRBJ1-4	NA	CASSTSIQGYLEKLFF	TGTGCCAGCAGTACATCTATACAGGGTTATTTGGAAAAACTGTTTTTT
NA	TRBV25-1	TRBJ2-1	NA	CASTSTLVQNEQFF	TGTGCCAGCACTTCGACGTTAGTTCAGAATGAGCAGTTCTTC
NA	TRBV11-2	TRBJ2-2	NA	CASSLTGELFF	TGTGCCAGCAGCTTGACCGGGGAGCTGTTTTTT
NA	TRBV30	TRBJ2-5	NA	CAWSVRVPRQETQYF	TGTGCCTGGAGTGTGAGGGTCCCTAGGCAAGAGACCCAGTACTTC
NA	TRBV19	TRBJ2-1	NA	CASSKGVGQYNEQFF	TGTGCCAGTAGCAAAGGGGTCGGCCAATACAATGAGCAGTTCTTC
NA	TRBV5-1	TRBJ1-1	NA	CASSLYGPDTEAFF	TGCGCCAGCAGCTTGTATGGGCCTGACACTGAAGCTTTCTTT
once	TRBV7-8	TRBJ1-5	TRBD1	CASSPGGGMSNQPQHF	TGTGCCAGCAGCCCAGGGGGGGGAATGAGCAATCAGCCCCAGCATTTT
NA	TRBV10-2	TRBJ1-1	NA	CASSDPGGNTEAFF	TGCGCCAGCAGTGATCCGGGGGGGAACACTGAAGCTTTCTTT
NA	TRBV6-1	TRBJ2-5	TRBD2	CASSESGQGGWGTQYF	TGTGCCAGCAGTGAAAGCGGTCAGGGAGGGTGGGGGACCCAGTACTTC
NA	TRBV9	TRBJ1-1	NA	CASSVDILNTEAFF	TGTGCCAGCAGCGTAGACATACTCAACACTGAAGCTTTCTTT
NA	TRBV9	TRBJ2-2	NA	CASSVDSRSGELFF	TGTGCCAGCAGCGTAGACTCAAGGTCCGGGGAGCTGTTTTTT
NA	TRBV28	TRBJ1-5	NA	CASSLPSGSQPQHF	TGTGCCAGCAGTCTCCCCTCGGGTTCTCAGCCCCAGCATTTT